Detailed here is one T cell receptor beta chain. CDR1 is SGHDT, CDR2 YYEEEE, per germline. The CDR3 totals 15 residues. The data were obtained in a study of T cells expressing NK-cell markers. Libraries used 5'RACE template switching adding universal primer site and UMIs. No DNA is given; TCRdb re-called the 5' RACE reads and lists each CDR3 protein once. This repertoire includes about 170,000 distinct CDR3 sequences. The rearrangement uses TRBV5-6 and TRBJ2-1. Specimen: blood T cells: a sorted CD56 or NKG2C T cell subset, CD4+ or CD8+ T cells, or bulk PBMC T cells (not recorded which). The receptor comes from a man between 18 and 69 years old in good health. The CDR3 spells CASSFWFVNSNEQFF.